The 13 T cell receptor beta chains below come from one sample, sequenced in a study of type 1 regulatory T cells. No antigens are known for them. TCRdb itself ran the reads through MiXCR, one entry per CDR3 protein. The table has about 68,000 distinct CDR3 sequences, roughly 60% seen once; the top ten hold 7.6%. Sample: cultured T cells, either the whole culture or a sorted T cell fraction (not recorded which). Noted subset: Tr1-enriched cell product generated in vitro against host alloantigens. Every receptor here comes from a human donor in good health.

The chain joins TRBV20-1 to TRBJ1-5; the D is unclear. The germline CDR1 and CDR2 sequences are DFQATT and SNEGSKA (reference sequence). The length of the CDR3 is 14 residues. V shed 3 bases and J shed 0 bases, with 9 bases lying between them. The CDR3 DNA follows: TGCAGTGCTAGGCAGCCTTATAGCAATCAGCCCCAGCATTTT. This encodes CSARQPYSNQPQHF.

A few counts support this clonotype. The chain has TRBV5-1 and TRBJ2-1; D call uncertain. CDR1 is SGHRS and CDR2 is YFSETQ in the germline V gene. The germline V and J ends were trimmed by 4 bases and 0 bases, with 8 bases remaining between them. This CDR3 contains 14 residues. In DNA form, the CDR3 reads TGCGCCAGCAGCGTACCAGTCTCCTACAATGAGCAGTTCTTC. This encodes CASSVPVSYNEQFF.

CDR3: CASSQGTNSLTGELFF. DNA for the CDR3: TGTGCCAGCAGCCAGGGGACAAACTCTCTCACCGGGGAGCTGTTTTTT. The genes are TRBV4-2 and TRBJ2-2, with D perhaps TRBD1 (6 bases). V was trimmed by 3 bases and J by 4 bases, leaving 15 bases between them. Germline CDR1 reads LGHNA; CDR2 reads YNFKEQ. This CDR3 region has 16 residues.

The chain uses TRBV5-1 and TRBJ2-1, with TRBD2 as a possible D gene (6 bases). In germline, CDR1 is SGHRS, CDR2 YFSETQ. This CDR3 region has 15 residues. V was cut by 2 bases and J by 3 bases, with 12 bases left in between. The CDR3: CASSFSVADYNEQFF. The CDR3 DNA follows: TGCGCCAGCAGCTTCTCGGTAGCGGACTACAATGAGCAGTTCTTC.

The chain has TRBV6-5 and TRBJ2-5; D gene unclear. This CDR3 spans 14 amino acids. V lost 0 bases to trimming and J lost 1 base, with 6 bases between them. The germline gives CDR1 MNHEY, CDR2 SVGAGI. CDR3 region: CASSYSRSQETQYF. DNA for the CDR3: TGTGCCAGCAGTTACTCGAGGTCCCAAGAGACCCAGTACTTC.

This chain joins TRBV19 and TRBJ1-2, with 9 bases matching TRBD1. The CDR3 length is 15 residues. The germline V gene encodes CDR1 LNHDA and CDR2 SQIVND (reference sequence). V lost 6 bases to trimming and J lost 3 bases; unmatched junction nucleotides: 8. CDR3 sequence (DNA): TGTGCCAGTAGCCCGGGACAGGGAGTTGACTATGGCTACACCTTC. Its translation is CASSPGQGVDYGYTF.

CDR3 nucleotide sequence: TGCAGCGTTGCCGACACGCTAGATCAGCCCCAGCATTTT. Protein product: CSVADTLDQPQHF. This chain uses TRBV29-1 with TRBJ1-5; D ambiguous. This CDR3 has 13 amino acids. Germline loops: CDR1 SQVTM, CDR2 ANQGSEA. With 4 bases removed from V and 5 bases from J, the gap between germline ends came to 12 bases. The full variable domain, in which reference TRBV29-1 and TRBJ1-5 provide the parts outside the CDR3, is SAVISQKPSRDICQRGTSLTIQCQVDSQVTMMFWYRQQPGQSLTLIATANQGSEATYESGFVIDKFPISRPNLTFSTLTVSNMSPEDSSIYLCSVADTLDQPQHFGDGTRLSIL.

This rearrangement joins TRBV7-3 to TRBJ2-3; D ambiguous. V gave up 5 bases and J gave up 1 base, with 19 bases separating them. The germline V gene encodes CDR1 SGHTA and CDR2 FQGTGA. CDR3 length equals 17 residues. CDR3 DNA sequence: TGTGCCAGCAGCCTCTTTTCGGTCTGGCAGGGCACAGATACGCAGTATTTT. Its protein is CASSLFSVWQGTDTQYF.

This CDR3 reads CASSRGERGAISPQHF. The CDR3 DNA sequence: TGTGCCAGCAGCCGGGGGGAGAGGGGAGCAATCAGCCCCCAGCATTTT. The chain is built from TRBV5-4 and TRBJ1-5, with D perhaps TRBD1 (5 bases). V was clipped by 4 bases and J by 10 bases, with 24 bases between them. This CDR3 is 16 amino acids long. From germline, CDR1 is SGHNT and CDR2 YYREEE (reference sequence).

This clonotype was seen only a few times. This chain connects TRBV7-9 to TRBJ2-5, with 12 bases fitting TRBD2. Germline V gives CDR1 SEHNR, CDR2 FQNEAQ (reference sequence). The CDR3 contains 18 residues. The V segment lost 5 bases and the J segment 5 bases; nucleotides outside the gene matches: 15. This CDR3 reads CASSGPWLAGGSVETQYF. The CDR3 nucleotides read TGTGCCAGCAGCGGCCCGTGGCTAGCGGGAGGGTCAGTGGAGACCCAGTACTTC.

CDR3 residues: CASSLSFGRDGYTF. The CDR3, as DNA: TGTGCCAGCAGTTTATCGTTCGGAAGGGACGGCTACACCTTC. The chain combines TRBV27 with TRBJ1-2; the D gene is possibly TRBD1 (5 bases). CDR1 MNHEY and CDR2 SMNVEV come from the germline V gene (reference sequence). Trimming stripped 0 bases from V and 8 bases from J, with 13 bases between. This CDR3 region has 14 residues.

This chain links TRBV20-1 with TRBJ2-1; 7 nucleotides line up with TRBD2. The germline gives CDR1 DFQATT, CDR2 SNEGSKA (reference sequence). The CDR3 sequence is 18 residues long. After removal of 5 bases from V and 4 bases from J, the junction contained 20 bases not matched to a gene. CDR3 sequence reads: CSAFYLGGGTPGYNEQFF. The CDR3 DNA is TGCAGTGCTTTTTACCTCGGGGGAGGGACGCCGGGGTACAATGAGCAGTTCTTC.

The chain links TRBV12-3 or TRBV12-4 to TRBJ1-2, with unresolved D. V was trimmed by 2 bases and J by 3 bases, leaving 4 bases between them. This CDR3 is built from 12 residues. The CDR3 DNA is TGTGCCAGCAGTTTACATGACTATGGCTACACCTTC. Translated, it gives CASSLHDYGYTF.